The 19 T cell receptor beta chains given below trace back to one sample, sequenced in a study of Ad26.COV2.S vaccination and SARS-CoV-2 variants. Treatment defined: some 19 received Ad26.COV2.S at low or high dose, single or two shots; several received placebo; per-sample allocation not given. After the first vaccine or placebo injection, samples were drawn on day 63. Using immunoSEQ multiplex PCR, the repertoire was profiled, and TCRdb retains in-frame clones only, with some absent. The sample carries about 680,000 clones, about 90% recorded once. The sample in question was peripheral blood, obtained in a trial of Ad26.COV2.S vaccine versus placebo. These TCRs come from a person between 18 and 65 years old who received the Ad26.COV2.S COVID-19 vaccine or a placebo.

This clone was found once. The genes are TRBV4-1 and TRBJ1-4; D unresolved. V shed 0 bases and J shed 0 bases, with 20 bases lying between them. CDR1 MGHRA and CDR2 YSYEKL come from the germline V gene. This CDR3 is 20 amino acids long. The CDR3 sequence: CASSQDYFRYRGTTNEKLFF. DNA of the CDR3: TGCGCCAGCAGCCAAGACTATTTCCGGTATAGAGGTACAACTAATGAAAAACTGTTTTTT.

This chain uses TRBV24-1 with TRBJ1-5; TRBD1 is a possible D gene (5 bases). This CDR3 comprises 14 residues. Trimming shortened V by 10 bases and J by 0 bases, and 12 bases separated the two germline ends. Germline values: CDR1 KGHDR, CDR2 SFDVKD. The CDR3: CATGGAGSNQPQHF. In DNA form, the CDR3 reads TGTGCCACAGGCGGGGCTGGTAGCAATCAGCCCCAGCATTTT.

The V call is TRBV7-2, the J call TRBJ2-1, with D perhaps given as TRBD1 or TRBD2 (6 bases each). This CDR3 contains 18 residues. Germline V gives CDR1 SGHTA, CDR2 FQGNSA. V was cut by 3 bases and J by 7 bases, with 25 bases left in between. The CDR3 DNA follows: TGTGCCAGCAGCTTCACGGCAACTAGGGGGGTGGGTGAGAATGAGCAGTTCTTC. As protein: CASSFTATRGVGENEQFF.

This clone was seen just once. V usage is TRBV30 and J usage is TRBJ2-7; no clear D gene. V was trimmed by 1 base and J by 5 bases, leaving 15 bases between them. The CDR3 loop spans 14 amino acids. Per germline, CDR1 GTSNPN and CDR2 SVGIG (reference sequence). The CDR3 is CAWSGLLESNEQYF. In DNA form, the CDR3 reads TGTGCCTGGAGTGGGTTACTGGAAAGTAACGAGCAGTACTTC.

V is TRBV14 and J is TRBJ1-6, with 9 bases matching TRBD1. Germline V gene sequence: CDR1 SGHDN, CDR2 FVKESK. CDR3 length equals 14 residues. V shed 0 bases, J shed 12 bases, and the junction held 3 bases outside the gene matches. The CDR3: CASSQDTGGLPLHF. As DNA, the CDR3 is TGTGCCAGCAGCCAAGACACAGGGGGCCTACCCCTCCACTTT.

V gene TRBV3-1 (or the pseudogene TRBV3-2) combines with J gene TRBJ2-1, with TRBD2 matching over 12 bases. Per germline, CDR1 LGHDT and CDR2 YNNKEL (reference sequence). The V and J ends lost 4 bases and 6 bases, in that order; junction bases with no gene match: 10. The CDR3 loop spans 17 amino acids. This CDR3 is CASSLNPTSGSRNEQFF. CDR3 nucleotides: TGTGCCAGCAGCCTGAACCCGACTAGCGGGAGTCGCAATGAGCAGTTCTTC.

V gene TRBV5-4 combines with J gene TRBJ2-1; D may be TRBD1 (6 bases). V shed 4 bases and J shed 5 bases, with 16 bases lying between them. Germline V gene sequence: CDR1 SGHNT, CDR2 YYREEE (reference sequence). This CDR3 comprises 15 residues. CDR3 region: CASSLTGRGNNEQFF. The CDR3 DNA reads TGTGCCAGCAGCCTTACAGGGCGAGGGAACAATGAGCAGTTCTTC. Variable domain in full (rest from reference TRBV5-4 and TRBJ2-1): ETGVTQSPTHLIKTRGQQVTLRCSSQSGHNTVSWYQQALGQGPQFIFQYYREEENGRGNFPPRFSGLQFPNYSSELNVNALELDDSALYLCASSLTGRGNNEQFFGPGTRLTVL.

Comment on this clone: The identical CDR3 is also encoded by other nucleotide sequences in the sample. This chain links TRBV18 with TRBJ1-1, with a tentative D call TRBD1 (6 bases). Germline lookup yields CDR1 KGHSH and CDR2 LQKENI. V lost 2 bases, J lost 0 bases, and 7 bases lay in between. This CDR3 spans 14 amino acids. As DNA, the CDR3 is TGTGCCAGCTCACCAGGACAGCTGAACACTGAAGCTTTCTTT. Translating gives CASSPGQLNTEAFF.

V gene TRBV6-5 combines with J gene TRBJ2-2; no definite D call. V was shortened by 0 bases and J by 8 bases, with 13 bases between the two germline ends. In germline, CDR1 is MNHEY, CDR2 SVGAGI. The CDR3 runs to 15 residues. The DNA of the CDR3 is TGTGCCAGCAGTTACTCACCGACGATCCCTGGGGAGCTGTTTTTT. Translation: CASSYSPTIPGELFF.

This clone was seen only once. This rearrangement joins TRBV5-1 to TRBJ2-5, with a possible D match to TRBD2 (5 bases). The V end was cut by 1 base, the J end by 7 bases, with 14 bases between. There are 14 residues in the CDR3. CDR1 SGHRS and CDR2 YFSETQ come from the germline V gene. As DNA, the CDR3 is TGCGCCAGCAGCTTGTACGGGCAGGAGGTGACCCAGTACTTC. It is translated as CASSLYGQEVTQYF.

This rearrangement joins TRBV25-1 to TRBJ2-2; TRBD2 matches at 8 bases. The length of the CDR3 is 17 residues. Losses at the gene ends were 7 bases for V and 5 bases for J; bases not matched to a gene: 15. Germline V gene lookup returns CDR1 MGHDK and CDR2 SYGVNS. CDR3 in DNA: TGTGCCAGCACCCCTTCTCCCGGGAGGGCTGGGACCGGGGAGCTGTTTTTT. This gives the protein CASTPSPGRAGTGELFF.

V gene TRBV4-3 combines with J gene TRBJ2-1; D uncertain. Trimming removed 1 base from V and 10 bases from J, with 14 bases in between. From germline, CDR1 is LGHNA and CDR2 YSLEER. The CDR3 covers 14 residues. The CDR3 DNA follows: TGCGCCAGCAGCCAAGGAGTACGGACGTACGAGCAGTTCTTC. As protein: CASSQGVRTYEQFF.

CDR3: CASSLVTDTEAFF. The CDR3 coding sequence is TGTGCCAGCAGTTTAGTGACCGACACTGAAGCTTTCTTT. The chain has TRBV27 and TRBJ1-1; D gene ambiguous. The CDR3 extends over 13 amino acids. The germline gives CDR1 MNHEY, CDR2 SMNVEV (reference sequence). V lost 2 bases and J 3 bases, leaving 7 bases between the germline ends.

CDR3 region: CASALADSYNEQFF. The DNA of the CDR3 is TGCGCCAGTGCCCTAGCGGACTCCTACAATGAGCAGTTCTTC. The rearrangement joins TRBV5-1 to TRBJ2-1, with 7 bases that match TRBD2. Unmatched junction bases numbered 5, after V lost 8 bases and J lost 0 bases. This CDR3 is built from 14 residues. In germline, CDR1 is SGHRS, CDR2 YFSETQ.

This chain joins TRBV6-2 or TRBV6-3 and TRBJ2-2, with no clear D. In germline, CDR1 is MNHEY, CDR2 SVGEGT. Trimming stripped 2 bases from V and 3 bases from J, with 13 bases between. This CDR3 has 16 residues. The CDR3 spells CASSYHIVPDTGELFF. The CDR3 DNA reads TGTGCCAGCAGTTACCACATTGTCCCGGACACCGGGGAGCTGTTTTTT.

The rearrangement uses TRBV30 and TRBJ2-5, with 9 bases aligning to TRBD1. Germline trimming cut 0 bases from V and 5 bases from J; bases unmatched to any gene: 7. In germline, CDR1 is GTSNPN, CDR2 SVGIG (reference sequence). The CDR3 runs to 15 residues. The CDR3 region is CAWSVRTGEGETQYF. The CDR3 DNA reads as TGTGCCTGGAGTGTAAGGACAGGGGAGGGGGAGACCCAGTACTTC.

The V call is TRBV28, the J call TRBJ2-7, with a possible D match to TRBD1 (6 bases). The CDR3 contains 14 residues. Germline V CDR1 and CDR2: MDHEN, SYDVKM. V lost 6 bases and J 3 bases, leaving 15 bases between the germline ends. CDR3 bases: TGTGCCAGCAGGGGGGCCGATAGATTCTACGAGCAGTACTTC. Amino acid sequence: CASRGADRFYEQYF. Full variable domain (remainder filled in from reference TRBV28 and TRBJ2-7): DVKVTQSSRYLVKRTGEKVFLECVQDMDHENMFWYRQDPGLGLRLIYFSYDVKMKEKGDIPEGYSVSREKKERFSLILESASTNQTSMYLCASRGADRFYEQYFGPGTRLTVT.

The chain employs TRBV11-3 and TRBJ2-2, with TRBD2 identical over 8 bases. CDR3 length: 15 residues. V trimming: 4 bases; J trimming: 7 bases; junction bases outside the gene matches: 8. Germline CDR1 reads SGHNT; CDR2 reads YENEEA. The DNA of the CDR3 is TGTGCCAGCAGCTCGCCGAGCGGGAGTATCGGGGAGCTGTTTTTT. It translates to CASSSPSGSIGELFF.

A single count supports this clone. V and J are TRBV12-3 or TRBV12-4 and TRBJ2-3, with D possibly being TRBD2 (5 bases). This CDR3 is built from 13 residues. The ends were cut back, 3 bases at V and 4 bases at J, with 8 bases in the middle. Written as DNA, the CDR3 is TGTGCCAGCAGTTTGGAGGTGGCAGATACGCAGTATTTT. Its protein is CASSLEVADTQYF.